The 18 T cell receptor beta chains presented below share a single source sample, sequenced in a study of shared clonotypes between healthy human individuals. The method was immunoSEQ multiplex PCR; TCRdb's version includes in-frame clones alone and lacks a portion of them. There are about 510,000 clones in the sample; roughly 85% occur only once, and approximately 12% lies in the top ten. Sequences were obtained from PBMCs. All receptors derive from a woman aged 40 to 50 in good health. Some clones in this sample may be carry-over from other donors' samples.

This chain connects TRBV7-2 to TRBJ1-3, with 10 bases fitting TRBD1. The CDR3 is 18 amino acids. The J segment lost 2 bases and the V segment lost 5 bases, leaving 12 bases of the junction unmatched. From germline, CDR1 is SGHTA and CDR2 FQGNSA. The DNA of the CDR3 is TGTGCCAGCAGCCCAGTGACAGGGGGCGTCTTCACTGGAAACACCATATATTTT. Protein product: CASSPVTGGVFTGNTIYF.

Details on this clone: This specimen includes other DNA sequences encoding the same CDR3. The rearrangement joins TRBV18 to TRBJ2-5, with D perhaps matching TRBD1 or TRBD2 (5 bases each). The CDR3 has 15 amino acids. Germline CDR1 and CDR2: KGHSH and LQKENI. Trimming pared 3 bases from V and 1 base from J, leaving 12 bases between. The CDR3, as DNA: TGTGCCAGCTCACCGCCGGGACGGACCCAAGAGACCCAGTACTTC. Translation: CASSPPGRTQETQYF.

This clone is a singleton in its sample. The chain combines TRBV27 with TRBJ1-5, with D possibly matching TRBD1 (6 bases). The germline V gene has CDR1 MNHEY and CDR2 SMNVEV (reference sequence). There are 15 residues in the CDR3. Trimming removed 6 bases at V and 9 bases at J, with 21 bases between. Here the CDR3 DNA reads TGTGCCAGCAGCCTGGACAGTCGTGGGGTGGGGCCCCAGCATTTT. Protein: CASSLDSRGVGPQHF.

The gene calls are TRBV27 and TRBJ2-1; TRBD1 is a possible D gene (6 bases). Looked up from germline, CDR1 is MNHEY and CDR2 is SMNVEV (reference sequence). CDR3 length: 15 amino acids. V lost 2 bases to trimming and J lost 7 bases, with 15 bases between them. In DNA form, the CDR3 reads TGTGCCAGCAGTTTAGGGCAGGGGCTCGGGAATGAGCAGTTCTTC. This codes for CASSLGQGLGNEQFF.

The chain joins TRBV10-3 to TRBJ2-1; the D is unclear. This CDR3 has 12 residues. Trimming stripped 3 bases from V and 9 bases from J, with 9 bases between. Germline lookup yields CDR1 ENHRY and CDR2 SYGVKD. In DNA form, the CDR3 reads TGTGCCATCAGTGATTTGGGCGTTGAGCAGTTCTTC. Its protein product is CAISDLGVEQFF.

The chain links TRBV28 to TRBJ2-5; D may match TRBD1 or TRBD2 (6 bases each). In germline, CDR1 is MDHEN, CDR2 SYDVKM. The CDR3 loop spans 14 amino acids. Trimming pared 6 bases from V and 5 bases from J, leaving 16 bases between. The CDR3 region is CASSPRGGWETQYF. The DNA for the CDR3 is TGTGCCAGCAGCCCCAGGGGAGGATGGGAGACCCAGTACTTC.

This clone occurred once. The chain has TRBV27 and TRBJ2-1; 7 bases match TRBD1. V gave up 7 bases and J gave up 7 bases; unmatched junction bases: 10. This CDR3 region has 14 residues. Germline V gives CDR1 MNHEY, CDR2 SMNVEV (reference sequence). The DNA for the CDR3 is TGTGCCAGCACTCTCGGGACAGCCTCTAATGAGCAGTTCTTC. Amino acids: CASTLGTASNEQFF.

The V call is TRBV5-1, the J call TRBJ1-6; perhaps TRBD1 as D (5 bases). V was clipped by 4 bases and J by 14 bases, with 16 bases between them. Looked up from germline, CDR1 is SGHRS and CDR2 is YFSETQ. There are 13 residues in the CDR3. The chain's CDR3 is CASSGDLRETLHF. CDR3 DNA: TGCGCCAGCAGCGGGGACCTCCGGGAAACCCTCCACTTT.

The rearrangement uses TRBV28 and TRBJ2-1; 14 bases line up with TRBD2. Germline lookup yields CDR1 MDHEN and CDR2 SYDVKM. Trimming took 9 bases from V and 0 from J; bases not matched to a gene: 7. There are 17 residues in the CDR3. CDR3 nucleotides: TGTGCCAGTAAGCGGACTAGCGGGAGGAGCTCCTACAATGAGCAGTTCTTC. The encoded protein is CASKRTSGRSSYNEQFF.

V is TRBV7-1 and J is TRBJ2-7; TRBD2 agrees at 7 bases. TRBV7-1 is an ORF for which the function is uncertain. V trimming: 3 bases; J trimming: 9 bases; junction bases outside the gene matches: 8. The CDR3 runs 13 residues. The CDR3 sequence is CASSSGTTTAQYF. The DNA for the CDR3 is TGTGCCAGCAGCTCCGGGACTACAACGGCGCAGTACTTC.

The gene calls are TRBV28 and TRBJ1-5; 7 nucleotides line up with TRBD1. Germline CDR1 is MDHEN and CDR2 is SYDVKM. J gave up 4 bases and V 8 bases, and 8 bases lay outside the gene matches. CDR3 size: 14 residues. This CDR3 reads CASLGDRQNQPQHF. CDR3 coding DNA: TGTGCCAGCCTCGGGGACAGACAAAATCAGCCCCAGCATTTT.

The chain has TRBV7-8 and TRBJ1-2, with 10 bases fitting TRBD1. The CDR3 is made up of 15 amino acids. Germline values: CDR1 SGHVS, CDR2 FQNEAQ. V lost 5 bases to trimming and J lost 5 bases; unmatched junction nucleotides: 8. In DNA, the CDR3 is TGTGCCAGCAGCCCCTGGGACAGGGGAGGATATGGCTACACCTTC. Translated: CASSPWDRGGYGYTF.

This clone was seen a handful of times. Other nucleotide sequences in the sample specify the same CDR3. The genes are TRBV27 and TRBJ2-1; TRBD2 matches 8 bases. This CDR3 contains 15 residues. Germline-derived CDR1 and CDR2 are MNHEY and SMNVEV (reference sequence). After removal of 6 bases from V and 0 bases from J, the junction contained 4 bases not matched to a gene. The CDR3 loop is CASRPSGSSYNEQFF. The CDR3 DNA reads TGTGCCAGCAGACCAAGCGGGAGCTCCTACAATGAGCAGTTCTTC.

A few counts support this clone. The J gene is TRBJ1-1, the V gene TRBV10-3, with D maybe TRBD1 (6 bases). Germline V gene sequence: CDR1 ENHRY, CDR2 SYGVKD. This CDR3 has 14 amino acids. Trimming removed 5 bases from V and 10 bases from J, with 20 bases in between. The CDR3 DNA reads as TGTGCCATCAGTAGCACAGGGAATGGGTTCGGAGCTTTCTTT. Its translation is CAISSTGNGFGAFF.

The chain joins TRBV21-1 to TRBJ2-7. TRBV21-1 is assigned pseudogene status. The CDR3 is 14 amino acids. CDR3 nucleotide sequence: TGTGCCAGCAGCCAGGGGACTCTCTCCTACGAGCAGTACTTC. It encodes CASSQGTLSYEQYF.

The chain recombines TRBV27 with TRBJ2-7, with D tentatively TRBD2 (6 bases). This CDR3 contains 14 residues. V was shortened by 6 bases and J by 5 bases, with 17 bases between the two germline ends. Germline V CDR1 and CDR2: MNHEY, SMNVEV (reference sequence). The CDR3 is CASSKGGDRHEQYF. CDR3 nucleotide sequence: TGTGCCAGCAGCAAAGGAGGGGATCGGCACGAGCAGTACTTC.

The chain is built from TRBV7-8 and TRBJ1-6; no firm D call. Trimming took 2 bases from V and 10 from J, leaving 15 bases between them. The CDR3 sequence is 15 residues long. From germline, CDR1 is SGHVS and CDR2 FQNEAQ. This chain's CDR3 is CASSLKRELYSPLHF. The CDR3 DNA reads TGTGCCAGCAGCTTAAAGCGGGAATTATACTCACCCCTCCACTTT.

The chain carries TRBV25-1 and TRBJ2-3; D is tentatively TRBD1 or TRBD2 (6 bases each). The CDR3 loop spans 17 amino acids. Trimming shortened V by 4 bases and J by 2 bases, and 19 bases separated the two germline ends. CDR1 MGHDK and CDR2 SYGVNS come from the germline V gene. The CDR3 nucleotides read TGTGCCAGCAGTGTATCCGTAAGGGGGGAGCCCACAGATACGCAGTATTTT. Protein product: CASSVSVRGEPTDTQYF.